This T cell receptor beta chain was captured in a study of blood T cell repertoires in COVID-19. The length of the CDR3 is 15 residues. Germline V gives CDR1 SGDLS, CDR2 YYNGEE. V was shortened by 4 bases and J by 2 bases, with 15 bases between the two germline ends. The table came from immunoSEQ multiplex PCR; TCRdb's copy has only in-frame clones and leaves some out. The data contain hundreds of thousands of clones, 87% of them singletons. The sequence was obtained from a woman in her 50s who had recovered from COVID-19. The sequencing sample was made of peripheral blood. V is TRBV9 and J is TRBJ2-5, with D tentatively TRBD1 (6 bases). CDR3 amino acids: CASSPSGTQQETQYF. The CDR3, as DNA: TGTGCCAGCAGCCCTTCAGGGACACAGCAAGAGACCCAGTACTTC.